The rows below give T cell receptor beta chains drawn from one sample of a study of read filtering for tumor transcriptome and immune sequencing. TCRdb re-analysed the reads in MiXCR, keeping a single row per CDR3 protein. The sample holds tens of thousands of distinct CDR3 sequences, roughly 19% seen once. Specimen: a population of CD138-negative cells sorted from bone marrow. Receptor source: a donor at least 40 years old with multiple myeloma. Each CDR3 is given with its conserved first and last residue. The D gene is left open where the match is weak. Clone size is not always given. Where it is, it says once, few, many or a class for expanded clones.

>many|TRBV20-1|TRBJ2-7|.|12
TGCAGTGCTGGCCCGAGGGAGTACGAGCAGTACTTC
CSAGPREYEQYF
>many|TRBV9|TRBJ2-5|.|15
TGTGCCAGCAGCGATCCAGGGGATGCGGGAGAGACCCAGTACTTC
CASSDPGDAGETQYF
>.|TRBV7-6|TRBJ2-5|TRBD1|14
TGTGCCAGCAGCTTAGTGACAGGGCAAGAGACCCAGTACTTC
CASSLVTGQETQYF
>many|TRBV10-3|TRBJ2-3|.|14
TGTGCCATCAGGGACCCTCCGGGGGCAGATACGCAGTATTTT
CAIRDPPGADTQYF
>.|TRBV4-2|TRBJ2-1|TRBD2|17
TGTGCCAGCAGCCAAGTCCCCCCGGCGGGGGGCTGGGGTGAGCAGTTCTTC
CASSQVPPAGGWGEQFF
>many|TRBV5-1|TRBJ2-3|TRBD2|16
TGCGCCAGCAGGCTAGCGGGGGCCAAAAGCACAGATACGCAGTATTTT
CASRLAGAKSTDTQYF
>many|TRBV5-1|TRBJ2-1|.|14
TGCGCCAGCAGCTTGGAGGGGGCTCGGCGGGATCAGTTCTTC
CASSLEGARRDQFF
>many|TRBV6-2/TRBV6-3|TRBJ2-3|TRBD1|14
TGTGCCAGCAAGGGACAGGGTTTTATCGATACGCAGTATTTT
CASKGQGFIDTQYF
>many|TRBV6-2/TRBV6-3|TRBJ1-1|.|13
TGTGCCAGCAGGGGACCTTGGAACACTGAAGCTTTCTTT
CASRGPWNTEAFF
>many|TRBV5-1|TRBJ2-1|.|15
TGCGCCAGCAGCTTGAACACCGGGCGGTACAATGAGCAGTTCTTC
CASSLNTGRYNEQFF
>.|TRBV20-1|TRBJ2-5|.|13
TGCAGTGCCGAGGACCAGAGTGGAGAGACCCAGTACTTC
CSAEDQSGETQYF
>.|TRBV3-1|TRBJ2-2|TRBD2|16
TGTGCCAGCAGCCACGGATCCGGACTAGCGTCCGGGGAGCTGTATTTT
CASSHGSGLASGELYF
>many|TRBV28|TRBJ2-7|TRBD2|15
TGTGCCAGCAGTAATGGGGCGGGAGGCCTCTACGAGCAGTACTTC
CASSNGAGGLYEQYF
>.|TRBV20-1|TRBJ1-3|.|15
TGCAGTGCTAGACCTCGGAGAATCTCTGGAAACACCATATATTTT
CSARPRRISGNTIYF
>few|TRBV11-2|TRBJ2-3|.|15
TGTGCCAGCAGCGCACGGACTCGACGCACAGATACGCAGTATTTT
CASSARTRRTDTQYF
>many|TRBV12-5|TRBJ2-5|.|12
TGTGCTAGTGGGAGTTTTGGGGAGACCCAGTACTTC
CASGSFGETQYF
>many|TRBV7-9|TRBJ2-3|.|15
TGTGCCAGCAGCTTAGGGGCTAGCGGCACAGATACGCAGTATTTT
CASSLGASGTDTQYF
>medium-sized|TRBV28|TRBJ2-1|TRBD1|13
TGTGCCAGCACAGGGGGCCTGGACAATGAGCAGTTCTTC
CASTGGLDNEQFF
>many|TRBV4-1|TRBJ1-1|.|16
TGCGCCAGCAGCCCGGGGGAGGGGGGGGTAAGGGCTGAAGCTTTCTTT
CASSPGEGGVRAEAFF
>many|TRBV20-1|TRBJ1-1|.|12
TGCAGTGCTAGCCCGGGGAACACTGAAGCTTTCTTT
CSASPGNTEAFF
>.|TRBV19|TRBJ1-1|TRBD1|12
TGTGCCAGTACCGCAGGACAGGGGCAAGCTTTCTTT
CASTAGQGQAFF
>many|TRBV5-1|TRBJ2-3|.|14
TGCGCCAGCAGCTTGGGGTCAGTACAAGATACGCAGTATTTT
CASSLGSVQDTQYF
>.|TRBV20-1|TRBJ1-2|.|13
TGCAGTGCAAAGGGGGTTTCGGGCTATGGCTACACCTTC
CSAKGVSGYGYTF
>many|TRBV28|TRBJ2-1|TRBD2|16
TGTGCCAGCAGTGGGACTAGCGGGGAGGGTTACAATGAGCAGTTCTTC
CASSGTSGEGYNEQFF
>many|TRBV29-1|TRBJ2-1|TRBD1|12
TGCAGCGCGGGACAGGGCGGAAATGAGCAGTTCTTC
CSAGQGGNEQFF
>many|TRBV5-1|TRBJ1-4|.|15
TGCGCCAGCAGCCAGGGGACCGCAACTAATGAAAAACTGTTTTTT
CASSQGTATNEKLFF
>many|TRBV11-2|TRBJ2-5|.|13
TGTGCCAGCAGCTTAGATCGAGATGGCAGTTCGTACTTC
CASSLDRDGSSYF
>many|TRBV18|TRBJ2-7|.|13
TGTGCCAGCTCACCAAACAACTCGGGCGAGCAGTACTTC
CASSPNNSGEQYF
>many|TRBV3-1|TRBJ2-2|TRBD1|16
TGTGCCAGCAGCCAACGAGGACAGGGGAAGACCGGGGAGCTGTTTTTT
CASSQRGQGKTGELFF
>once|TRBV3-1|TRBJ2-7|TRBD1|14
TGTGCCAGCAGCCCAGAGGGACAGATCTACGAGCGGTACTTC
CASSPEGQIYERYF
>.|TRBV4-1|TRBJ1-3|.|16
TGCGCCAGCAGCCAGACCCAGGTTAGCTCTGGAAACACCATATATTTT
CASSQTQVSSGNTIYF
>many|TRBV11-2|TRBJ2-3|.|12
TGTGCCAGCAGCTTAGCCGGGGATACGCAGTATTTT
CASSLAGDTQYF
>many|TRBV3-1|TRBJ1-1|.|15
TGTGCCAGCAGACGTACGGGGGGTTCGAACACTGAAGCTTTCTTT
CASRRTGGSNTEAFF
>many|TRBV5-1|TRBJ2-1|.|14
TGCGCCAGCAGCTTGAATGGAGGGGGCGGTGAGCAGTTCTTC
CASSLNGGGGEQFF
>few|TRBV7-3|TRBJ2-2|.|15
TGTGCCAGCAGCTCGGCCGGGACTCACACCGGGGAGCTGTTTTTT
CASSSAGTHTGELFF
>many|TRBV7-2|TRBJ1-1|.|15
TGTGCCAGCAGCTTAGCTGTCAACGTGAACACTGAAGCTTTCTTT
CASSLAVNVNTEAFF
>many|TRBV28|TRBJ2-7|TRBD1|15
TGTGCCAGCTGTCCTAGGGGACAGGGTCCCTACGAGCAGTACTTC
CASCPRGQGPYEQYF
>many|TRBV20-1|TRBJ2-4|TRBD1|15
TGCAGTGCTAGATTAAGGGGGCAAGCCAAAAACATTCAGTACTTC
CSARLRGQAKNIQYF
>many|TRBV12-3/TRBV12-4|TRBJ2-2|.|15
TGTGCCAGCAGCTCCGGGACCACATCCCCCGGGGAGCTGTTTTTT
CASSSGTTSPGELFF
>many|TRBV29-1|TRBJ2-7|.|15
TGCAGCGTTGACAGACAGCCTCCCGGCTCCTACGAGCAGTACTTC
CSVDRQPPGSYEQYF
>many|TRBV11-2|TRBJ1-1|.|19
TGTGCCAGCAGCTTAGGATGGGGGTTCGGCGGACAAAAGAACACTGAAGCTTTCTTT
CASSLGWGFGGQKNTEAFF